A selection of T cell receptor beta chains follows, all from one sample in a study of blood T cell repertoires in COVID-19. The protocol was immunoSEQ multiplex PCR, while the TCRdb copy is restricted to in-frame clones and leaves out a portion. The sample contains 80,000 to 95,000 clones, under 80% of which appear only once. Specimen: peripheral blood. These receptors were taken from an elderly woman with active or convalescent COVID-19. CDR3s include the opening cysteine and the closing phenylalanine or tryptophan. Each record gives: J gene, V gene, CDR3 protein.

TRBJ1-6	TRBV6-5	CASIPQGAGNSPLHF
TRBJ1-1	TRBV6-6	CASSNGVTEAFF
TRBJ2-1	TRBV7-9	CASTLSYEQFF
TRBJ1-3	TRBV7-9	CASSRQREAFSGNTIYF
TRBJ1-2	TRBV30	CACRPLDYGYTF
TRBJ1-1	TRBV25-1	CASTTGGAGTEAFF
TRBJ2-1	TRBV5-4	CASSLGRASGGWEQFF
TRBJ2-1	TRBV5-1	CASSLVDRLYNEQFF
TRBJ1-1	TRBV2	CASSPGQFEAFF
TRBJ1-4	TRBV19	CASSRGQGGEKLFF
TRBJ2-1	TRBV28	CASTTPGYNEQFF
TRBJ2-2	TRBV9	CASSPGTGYTGELFF
TRBJ1-2	TRBV27	CASSRSRRGDGYTF
TRBJ2-7	TRBV28	CASSSSSYEQYF
TRBJ1-2	TRBV18	CASSPLRELNNYGYTF
TRBJ2-5	TRBV11-3	CASSLGGGPQETQYF
TRBJ2-3	TRBV7-2	CASSLVTTDTQYF
TRBJ2-3	TRBV5-1	CASSFLQGAADTQYF
TRBJ2-3	TRBV5-1	CASSLDPQGAMSTDTQYF
TRBJ1-1	TRBV6-2/TRBV6-3	CASSTTLTNTEAFF
TRBJ1-3	TRBV19	CASSISSTSGNTIYF
TRBJ2-7	TRBV7-9	CASSLQQGEVEQYF
TRBJ1-2	TRBV7-2	CASRDDRGRYGYTF
TRBJ1-1	TRBV10-1	CASSDDRADTEAFF
TRBJ1-6	TRBV5-5	CASSDRQNSPLHF
TRBJ1-1	TRBV7-8	CASSPDRDNTEAFF
TRBJ1-6	TRBV18	CASSPAVIRDRGYNSPLHF
TRBJ1-3	TRBV6-1	CASSEMGASSGNTIYF
TRBJ2-5	TRBV9	CASSVGGDGRTQYF
TRBJ2-1	TRBV4-3	CASSQVATSGGDEQFF
TRBJ2-7	TRBV6-5	CASRYGGGVNEQYF
TRBJ1-3	TRBV5-1	CASSLQGTVGGNTIYF
TRBJ1-1	TRBV27	CASSPFPGDFNTEAFF
TRBJ1-5	TRBV7-2	CASSRVGGTGGFQPQHF
TRBJ2-7	TRBV5-1	CASSPRDSSYEQYF
TRBJ1-1	TRBV6-5	CASTRTGTEAFF
TRBJ2-1	TRBV7-9	CASSSHRGLYNEQFF
TRBJ2-2	TRBV5-4	CASSPTSNTGELFF
TRBJ2-3	TRBV9	CASSASTDTQYF
TRBJ1-4	TRBV6-5	CASKDRGSSEKLFF
TRBJ1-2	TRBV6-2/TRBV6-3	CASSYARGRGYTF
TRBJ2-2	TRBV11-3	CASSAPKTGELFF
TRBJ2-7	TRBV29-1	CSAASGGTYEQYF
TRBJ1-6	TRBV6-6	CASINSGWNSPLHF
TRBJ2-5	TRBV10-3	CAISGHLQETQYF
TRBJ1-2	TRBV6-5	CASSLTQDRFYGYTF
TRBJ1-2	TRBV11-2	CASSFRPYPGQGGGYTF
TRBJ2-3	TRBV19	CASSMTGRSIEDTQYF